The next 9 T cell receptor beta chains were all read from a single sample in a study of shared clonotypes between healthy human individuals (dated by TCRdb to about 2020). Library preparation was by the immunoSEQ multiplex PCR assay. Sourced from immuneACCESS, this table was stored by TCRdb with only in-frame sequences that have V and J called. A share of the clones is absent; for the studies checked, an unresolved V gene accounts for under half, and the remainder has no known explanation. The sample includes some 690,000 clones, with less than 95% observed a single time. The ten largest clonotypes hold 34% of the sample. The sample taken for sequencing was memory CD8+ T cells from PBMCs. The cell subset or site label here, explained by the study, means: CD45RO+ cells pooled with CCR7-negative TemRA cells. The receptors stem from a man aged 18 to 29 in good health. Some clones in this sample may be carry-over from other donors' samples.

CDR3 DNA: TGTGCCAGCAGTCCGAGGGATCCCGGGACAGGGTGGATCTACGAGCAGTACTTC. Residues: CASSPRDPGTGWIYEQYF. The rearrangement links TRBV11-2 to TRBJ2-7; 9 bases line up with TRBD1. The germline CDR1 and CDR2 sequences are SGHAT and FQNNGV. With V trimmed by 6 bases and J by 3 bases, 18 bases remained unmatched. The CDR3 totals 18 residues.

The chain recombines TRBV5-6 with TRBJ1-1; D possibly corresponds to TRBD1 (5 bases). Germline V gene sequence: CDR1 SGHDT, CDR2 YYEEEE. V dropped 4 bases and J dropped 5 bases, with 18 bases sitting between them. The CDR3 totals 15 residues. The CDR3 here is CASSPGGDILTEAFF. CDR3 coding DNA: TGTGCCAGCAGCCCCGGGGGAGACATCCTTACTGAAGCTTTCTTT.

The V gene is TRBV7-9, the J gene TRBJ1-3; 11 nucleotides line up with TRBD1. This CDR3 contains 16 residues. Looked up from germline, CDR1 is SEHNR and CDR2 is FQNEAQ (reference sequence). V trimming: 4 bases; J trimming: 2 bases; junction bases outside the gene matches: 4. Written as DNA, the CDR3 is TGTGCCAGCAGCTCCGGACAGGGGGCGGCTGGAAACACCATATATTTT. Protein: CASSSGQGAAGNTIYF.

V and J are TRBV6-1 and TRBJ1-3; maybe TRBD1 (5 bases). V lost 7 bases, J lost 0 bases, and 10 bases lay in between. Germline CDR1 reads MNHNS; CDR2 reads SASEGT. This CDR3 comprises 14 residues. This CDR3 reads CASIQGFSGNTIYF. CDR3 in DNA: TGTGCCAGCATCCAGGGATTCTCTGGAAACACCATATATTTT.

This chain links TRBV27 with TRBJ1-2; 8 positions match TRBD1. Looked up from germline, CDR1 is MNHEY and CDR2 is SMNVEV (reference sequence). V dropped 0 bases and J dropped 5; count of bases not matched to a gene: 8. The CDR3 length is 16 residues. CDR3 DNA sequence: TGTGCCAGCAGTTTATCCCCCGGGACAGGCCTATATGGCTACACCTTC. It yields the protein CASSLSPGTGLYGYTF.

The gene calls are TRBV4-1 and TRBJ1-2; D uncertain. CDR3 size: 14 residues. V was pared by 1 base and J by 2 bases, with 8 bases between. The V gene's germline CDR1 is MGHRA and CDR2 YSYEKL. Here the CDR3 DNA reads TGCGCCAGCAGCCAAGTGGACGGGAACTATGGCTACACCTTC. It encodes CASSQVDGNYGYTF.

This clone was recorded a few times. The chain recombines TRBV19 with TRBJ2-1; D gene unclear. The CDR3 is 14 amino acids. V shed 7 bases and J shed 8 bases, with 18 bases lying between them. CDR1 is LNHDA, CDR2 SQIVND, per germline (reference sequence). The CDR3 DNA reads TGTGCCAGTATGGTGACGGCAGCTGACGATGAGCAGTTCTTC. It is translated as CASMVTAADDEQFF.

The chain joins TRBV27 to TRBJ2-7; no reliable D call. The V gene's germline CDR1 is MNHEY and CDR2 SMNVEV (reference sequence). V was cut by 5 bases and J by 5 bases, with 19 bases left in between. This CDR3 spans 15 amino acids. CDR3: CASSPLSSAPHEQYF. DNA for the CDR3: TGTGCCAGCAGTCCCTTATCCTCCGCCCCCCACGAGCAGTACTTC.

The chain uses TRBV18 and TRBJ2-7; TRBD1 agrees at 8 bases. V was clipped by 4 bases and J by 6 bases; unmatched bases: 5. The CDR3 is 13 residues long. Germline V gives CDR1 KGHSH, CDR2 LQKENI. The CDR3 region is CASSLKTGAEQYF. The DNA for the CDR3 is TGTGCCAGCTCACTAAAGACAGGGGCCGAGCAGTACTTC.